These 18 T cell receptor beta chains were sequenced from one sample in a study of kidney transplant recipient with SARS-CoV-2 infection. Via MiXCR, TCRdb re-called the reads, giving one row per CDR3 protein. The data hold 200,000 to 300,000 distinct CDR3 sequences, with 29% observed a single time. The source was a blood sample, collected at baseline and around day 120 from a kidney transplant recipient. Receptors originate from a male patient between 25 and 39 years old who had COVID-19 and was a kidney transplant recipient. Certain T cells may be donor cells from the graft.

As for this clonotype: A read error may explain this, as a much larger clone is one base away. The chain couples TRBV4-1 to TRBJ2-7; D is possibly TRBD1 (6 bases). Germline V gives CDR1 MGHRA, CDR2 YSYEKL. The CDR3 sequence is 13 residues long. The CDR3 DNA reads TGCGCCAGCAGCCAAGGACAGGCTCGCGAGCATTACTTC. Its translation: CASSQGQAREHYF.

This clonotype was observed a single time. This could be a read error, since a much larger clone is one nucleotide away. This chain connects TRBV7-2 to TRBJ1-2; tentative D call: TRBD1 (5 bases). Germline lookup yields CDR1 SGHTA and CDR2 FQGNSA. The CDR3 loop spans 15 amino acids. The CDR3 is CGSSVAGGRIYGYTF. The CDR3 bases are TGTGGCAGCAGCGTTGCTGGGGGACGGATTTATGGCTACACCTTC.

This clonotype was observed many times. The CDR3 coding sequence is TGTGCCAGCAGCCCCTGGGACAGCTCCTACGAGCAGTACTTC. It is translated as CASSPWDSSYEQYF. The chain employs TRBV7-2 and TRBJ2-7; TRBD1 matches 7 bases. Germline CDR1 and CDR2: SGHTA and FQGNSA. The CDR3 has 14 residues. The V gene end was trimmed by 5 bases and the J gene end by 0 bases; junction bases not matched to a gene: 4.

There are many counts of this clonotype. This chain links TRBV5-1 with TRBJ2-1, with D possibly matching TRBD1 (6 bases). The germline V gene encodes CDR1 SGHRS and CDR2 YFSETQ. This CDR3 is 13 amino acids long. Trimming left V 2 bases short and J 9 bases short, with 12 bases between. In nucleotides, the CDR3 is TGCGCCAGCAGCTTAACAGGGCTAGTTGAGCAGTTCTTC. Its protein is CASSLTGLVEQFF.

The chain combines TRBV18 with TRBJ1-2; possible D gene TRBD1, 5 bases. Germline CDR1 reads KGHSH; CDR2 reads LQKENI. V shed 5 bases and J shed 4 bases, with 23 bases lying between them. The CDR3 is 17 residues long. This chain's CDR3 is CASSVPLDIRKTYGYTF. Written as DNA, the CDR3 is TGTGCCAGCTCAGTCCCCCTGGACATTCGAAAGACCTATGGCTACACCTTC.

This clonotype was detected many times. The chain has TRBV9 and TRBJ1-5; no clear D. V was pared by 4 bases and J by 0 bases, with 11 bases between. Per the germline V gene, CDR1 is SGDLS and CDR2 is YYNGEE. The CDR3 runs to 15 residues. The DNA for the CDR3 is TGTGCCAGCAGCCCCTCCTCACATAGCAATCAGCCCCAGCATTTT. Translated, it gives CASSPSSHSNQPQHF. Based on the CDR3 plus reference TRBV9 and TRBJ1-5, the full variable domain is DSGVTQTPKHLITATGQRVTLRCSPRSGDLSVYWYQQSLDQGLQFLIQYYNGEERAKGNILERFSAQQFPDLHSELNLSSLELGDSALYFCASSPSSHSNQPQHFGDGTRLSIL.

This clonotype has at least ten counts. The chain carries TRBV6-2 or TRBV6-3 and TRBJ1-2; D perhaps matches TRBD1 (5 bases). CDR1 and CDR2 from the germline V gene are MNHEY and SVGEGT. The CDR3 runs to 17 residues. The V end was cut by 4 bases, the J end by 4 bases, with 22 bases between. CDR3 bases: TGTGCCAGCAGTTGGGACTCCTGCATCGGAAAGACCTATGGCTACACCTTC. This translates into CASSWDSCIGKTYGYTF.

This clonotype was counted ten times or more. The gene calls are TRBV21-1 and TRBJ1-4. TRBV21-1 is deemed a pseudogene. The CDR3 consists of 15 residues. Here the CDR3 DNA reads TGTGCCAGCAGCTCCGCGTTGGGGAGCGGAGAAAAACTGTTTTTT. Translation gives CASSSALGSGEKLFF.

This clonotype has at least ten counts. In DNA, the CDR3 is TGCGCCAGCAGCCAAGATTCCCGGGAGCAGTACTTC. This codes for CASSQDSREQYF. This sequence joins TRBV4-1 and TRBJ2-7; D is ambiguous. This CDR3 spans 12 amino acids. The V and J ends lost 0 bases and 7 bases respectively, with 7 bases between them. From germline, CDR1 is MGHRA and CDR2 YSYEKL.

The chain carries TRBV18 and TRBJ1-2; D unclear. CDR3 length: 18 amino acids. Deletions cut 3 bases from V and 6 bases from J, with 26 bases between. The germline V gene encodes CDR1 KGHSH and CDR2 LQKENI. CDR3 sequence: CASSPRGPGGESGDGYTF. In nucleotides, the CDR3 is TGTGCCAGCTCACCTCGAGGTCCAGGCGGAGAGTCTGGTGATGGCTACACCTTC.

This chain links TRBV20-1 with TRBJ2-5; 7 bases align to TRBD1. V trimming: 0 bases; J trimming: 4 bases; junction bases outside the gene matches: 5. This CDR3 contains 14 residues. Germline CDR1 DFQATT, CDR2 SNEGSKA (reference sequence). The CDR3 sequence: CSARDRAGGETQYF. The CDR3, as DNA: TGCAGTGCTAGAGATAGGGCAGGGGGAGAGACCCAGTACTTC.

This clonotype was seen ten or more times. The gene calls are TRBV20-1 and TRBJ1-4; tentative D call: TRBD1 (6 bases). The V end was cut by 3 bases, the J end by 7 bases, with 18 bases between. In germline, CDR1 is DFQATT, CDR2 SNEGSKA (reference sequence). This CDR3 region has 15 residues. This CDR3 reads CSASKGRRGGEKLFF. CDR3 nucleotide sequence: TGCAGTGCTAGTAAAGGGCGCAGGGGAGGTGAAAAACTGTTTTTT.

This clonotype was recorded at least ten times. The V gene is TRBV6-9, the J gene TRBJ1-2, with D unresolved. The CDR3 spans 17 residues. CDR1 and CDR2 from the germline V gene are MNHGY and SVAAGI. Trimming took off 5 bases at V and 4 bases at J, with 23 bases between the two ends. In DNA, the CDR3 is TGTGCCAGCAGTGAAATTAGGCCTTACGGAAAGACCTATGGCTACACCTTC. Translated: CASSEIRPYGKTYGYTF.

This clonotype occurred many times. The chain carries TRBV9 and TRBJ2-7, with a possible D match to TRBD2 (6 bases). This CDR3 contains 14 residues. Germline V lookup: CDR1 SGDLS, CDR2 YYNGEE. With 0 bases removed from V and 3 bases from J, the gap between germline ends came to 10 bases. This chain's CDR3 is CASSVGLGDYEQYF. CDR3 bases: TGTGCCAGCAGCGTAGGACTAGGGGACTACGAGCAGTACTTC.

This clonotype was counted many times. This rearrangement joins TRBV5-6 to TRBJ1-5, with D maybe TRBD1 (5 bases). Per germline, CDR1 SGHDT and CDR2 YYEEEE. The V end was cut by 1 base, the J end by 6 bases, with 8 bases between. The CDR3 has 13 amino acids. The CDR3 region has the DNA TGTGCCAGCAGCTTGCAGGGAAGTCAGCCCCAGCATTTT. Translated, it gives CASSLQGSQPQHF.

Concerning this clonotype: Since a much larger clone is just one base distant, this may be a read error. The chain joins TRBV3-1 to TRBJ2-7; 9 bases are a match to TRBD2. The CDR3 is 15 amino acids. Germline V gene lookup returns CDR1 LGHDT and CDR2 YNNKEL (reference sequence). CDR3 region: CASGQSTTSGSEQYF. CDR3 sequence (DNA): TGTGCCAGCGGCCAATCCACGACTAGCGGCTCCGAGCAGTACTTC.

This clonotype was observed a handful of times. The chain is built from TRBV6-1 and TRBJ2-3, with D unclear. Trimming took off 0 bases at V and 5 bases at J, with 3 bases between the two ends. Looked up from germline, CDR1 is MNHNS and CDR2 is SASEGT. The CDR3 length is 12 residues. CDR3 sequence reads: CASSEALDTQYF. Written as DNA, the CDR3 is TGTGCCAGCAGTGAAGCGCTAGATACGCAGTATTTT.

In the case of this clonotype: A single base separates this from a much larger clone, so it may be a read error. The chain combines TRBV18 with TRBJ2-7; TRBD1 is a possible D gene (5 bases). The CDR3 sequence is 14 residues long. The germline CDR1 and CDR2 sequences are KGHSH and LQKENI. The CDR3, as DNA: TGTGCCAGCTCACCACTCATGGGGCCGGACGAGCAGCACTTC. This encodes CASSPLMGPDEQHF.